The subject of this entry is one TCR beta chain. The data belong to a study of cytomegalovirus exposure and HLA in healthy donors. Study background: Around 190 million T cells yielded more than 95 million unique TCR beta sequences, as an earlier analysis found. Of all 400 or so donors who were genotyped, about 84% belonged to the Caucasian-associated ancestry cluster.

The PCR ran on 60 Vbeta and 13 Jbeta primers. The table came from immunoSEQ multiplex PCR; TCRdb's copy has only in-frame clones and leaves some out. The sample holds 150,000 to 200,000 clones, roughly 80% seen once. Germline CDR1 reads MNHNS; CDR2 reads SASEGT. This CDR3 is built from 11 residues. Trimming pared 8 bases from V and 4 bases from J, leaving 9 bases between. The genes are TRBV6-1 and TRBJ2-7; D is unclear. Sequencing was done on a sample of PBMCs. This TCR came from a boy younger than 18 in good health and CMV-seronegative. The CDR3 DNA sequence: TGTGCCAGCGTTTATATGTACGAGCAGTACTTC. Its translation is CASVYMYEQYF.